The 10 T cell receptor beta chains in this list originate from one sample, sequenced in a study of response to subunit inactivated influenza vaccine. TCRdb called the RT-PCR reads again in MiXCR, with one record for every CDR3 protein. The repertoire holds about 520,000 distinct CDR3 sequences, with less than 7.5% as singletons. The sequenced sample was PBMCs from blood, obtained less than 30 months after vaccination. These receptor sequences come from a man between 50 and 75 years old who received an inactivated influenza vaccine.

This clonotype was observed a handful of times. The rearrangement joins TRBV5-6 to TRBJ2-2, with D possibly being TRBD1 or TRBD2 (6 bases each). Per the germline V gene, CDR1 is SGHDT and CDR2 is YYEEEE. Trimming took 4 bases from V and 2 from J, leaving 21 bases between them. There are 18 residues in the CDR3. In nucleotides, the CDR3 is TGTGCCAGCAGCACTACAGGGCCGGGGGTTTATAACACCGGGGAGCTGTTTTTT. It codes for CASSTTGPGVYNTGELFF.

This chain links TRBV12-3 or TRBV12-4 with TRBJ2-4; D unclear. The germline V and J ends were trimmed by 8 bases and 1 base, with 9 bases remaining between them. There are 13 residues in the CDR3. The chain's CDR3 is CASGDWAKNIQYF. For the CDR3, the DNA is TGTGCCAGCGGAGATTGGGCCAAAAACATTCAGTACTTC.

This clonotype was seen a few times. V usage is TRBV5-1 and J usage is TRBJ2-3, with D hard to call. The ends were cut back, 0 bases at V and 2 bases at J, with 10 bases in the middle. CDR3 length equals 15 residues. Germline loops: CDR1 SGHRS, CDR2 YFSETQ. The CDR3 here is CASSLVGRTTDTQYF. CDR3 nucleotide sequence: TGCGCCAGCAGCTTGGTCGGGCGGACCACAGATACGCAGTATTTT.

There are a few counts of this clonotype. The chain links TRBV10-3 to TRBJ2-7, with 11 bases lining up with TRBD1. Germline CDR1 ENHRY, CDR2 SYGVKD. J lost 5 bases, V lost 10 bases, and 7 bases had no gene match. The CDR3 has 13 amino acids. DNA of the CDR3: TGTGCCACCTCAGGACAGGGGGCCGACGAGCAGTACTTC. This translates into CATSGQGADEQYF.

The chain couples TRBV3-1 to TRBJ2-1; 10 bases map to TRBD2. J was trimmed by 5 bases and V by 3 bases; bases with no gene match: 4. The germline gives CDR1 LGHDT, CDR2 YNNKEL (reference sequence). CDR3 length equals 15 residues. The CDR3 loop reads CASSQALAGDNEQFF. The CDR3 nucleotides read TGTGCCAGCAGCCAGGCGCTAGCGGGGGACAATGAGCAGTTCTTC.

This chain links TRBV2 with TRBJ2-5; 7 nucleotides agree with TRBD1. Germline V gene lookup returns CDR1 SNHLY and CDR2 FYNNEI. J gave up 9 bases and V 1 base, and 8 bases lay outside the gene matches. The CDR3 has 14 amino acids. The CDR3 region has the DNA TGTGCCAGCAGTGAAGACAGGGGTAGCCTGGCCCAGTACTTC. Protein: CASSEDRGSLAQYF.

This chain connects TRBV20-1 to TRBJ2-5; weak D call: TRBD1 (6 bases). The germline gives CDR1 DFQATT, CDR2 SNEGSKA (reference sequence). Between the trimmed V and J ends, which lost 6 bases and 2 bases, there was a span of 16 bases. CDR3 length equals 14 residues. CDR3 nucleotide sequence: TGCAGTGCGCCCGACAGGACGGGGCAAGAGACCCAGTACTTC. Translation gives CSAPDRTGQETQYF.

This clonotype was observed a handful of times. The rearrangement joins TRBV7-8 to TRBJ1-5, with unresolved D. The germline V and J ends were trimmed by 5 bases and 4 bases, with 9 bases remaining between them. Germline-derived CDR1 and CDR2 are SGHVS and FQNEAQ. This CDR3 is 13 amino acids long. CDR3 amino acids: CASSTHLNQPQHF. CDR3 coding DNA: TGTGCCAGCAGCACACACCTTAATCAGCCCCAGCATTTT.

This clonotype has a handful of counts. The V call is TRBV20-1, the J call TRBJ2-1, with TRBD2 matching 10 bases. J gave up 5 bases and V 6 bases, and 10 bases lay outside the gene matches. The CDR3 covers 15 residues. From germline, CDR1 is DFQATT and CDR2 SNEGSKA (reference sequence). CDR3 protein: CSADSTSGQHNEQFF. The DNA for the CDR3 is TGCAGTGCCGATTCGACTAGCGGGCAACACAATGAGCAGTTCTTC.

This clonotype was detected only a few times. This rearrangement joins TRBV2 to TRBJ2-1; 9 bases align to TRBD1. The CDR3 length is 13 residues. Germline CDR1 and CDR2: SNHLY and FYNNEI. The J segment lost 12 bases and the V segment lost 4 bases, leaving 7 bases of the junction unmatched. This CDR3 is CASSGGQGLGQFF. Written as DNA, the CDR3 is TGTGCCAGCAGTGGGGGACAGGGTCTAGGGCAGTTCTTC.